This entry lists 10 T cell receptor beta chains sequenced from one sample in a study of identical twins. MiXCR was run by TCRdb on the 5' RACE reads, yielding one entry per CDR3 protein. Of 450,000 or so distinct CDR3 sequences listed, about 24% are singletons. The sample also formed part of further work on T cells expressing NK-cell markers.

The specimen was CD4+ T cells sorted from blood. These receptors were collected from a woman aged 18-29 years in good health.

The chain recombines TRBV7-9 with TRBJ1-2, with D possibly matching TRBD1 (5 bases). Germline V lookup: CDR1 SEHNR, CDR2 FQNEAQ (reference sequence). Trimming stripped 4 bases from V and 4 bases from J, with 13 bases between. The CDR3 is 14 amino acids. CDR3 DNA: TGTGCCAGCAGCTCCGGGGCGGGGATCTATGGCTACACCTTC. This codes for CASSSGAGIYGYTF.

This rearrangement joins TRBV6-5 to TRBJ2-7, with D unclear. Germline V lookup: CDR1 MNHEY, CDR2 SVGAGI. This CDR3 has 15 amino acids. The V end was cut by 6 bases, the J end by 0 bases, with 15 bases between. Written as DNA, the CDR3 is TGTGCCAGCAGCTACACCCTCGACTTCTCCTACGAGCAGTACTTC. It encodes CASSYTLDFSYEQYF.

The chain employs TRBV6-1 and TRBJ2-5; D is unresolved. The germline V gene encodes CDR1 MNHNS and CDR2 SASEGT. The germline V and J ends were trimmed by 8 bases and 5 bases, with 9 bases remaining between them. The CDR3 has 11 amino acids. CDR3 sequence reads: CASRILETQYF. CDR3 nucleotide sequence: TGTGCCAGCCGCATACTTGAGACCCAGTACTTC.

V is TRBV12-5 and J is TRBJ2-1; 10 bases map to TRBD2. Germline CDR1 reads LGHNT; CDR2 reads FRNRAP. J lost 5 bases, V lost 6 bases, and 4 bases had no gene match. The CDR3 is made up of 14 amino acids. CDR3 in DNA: TGTGCTAGTGGCAGGAGCGGGGGGGACAATGAGCAGTTCTTC. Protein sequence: CASGRSGGDNEQFF.

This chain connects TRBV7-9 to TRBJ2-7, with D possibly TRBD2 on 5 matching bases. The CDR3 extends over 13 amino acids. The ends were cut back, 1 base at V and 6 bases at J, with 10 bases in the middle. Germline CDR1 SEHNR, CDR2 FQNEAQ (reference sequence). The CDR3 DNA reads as TGTGCCAGCAGCTTAGACGAGGAGGCCGAGCAGTACTTC. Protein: CASSLDEEAEQYF.

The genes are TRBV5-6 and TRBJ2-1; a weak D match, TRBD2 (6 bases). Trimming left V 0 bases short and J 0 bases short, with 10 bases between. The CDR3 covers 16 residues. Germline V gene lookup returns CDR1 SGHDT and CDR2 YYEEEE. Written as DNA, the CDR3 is TGTGCCAGCAGCTTGGAACGGGACTCCTCCTACAATGAGCAGTTCTTC. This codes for CASSLERDSSYNEQFF.

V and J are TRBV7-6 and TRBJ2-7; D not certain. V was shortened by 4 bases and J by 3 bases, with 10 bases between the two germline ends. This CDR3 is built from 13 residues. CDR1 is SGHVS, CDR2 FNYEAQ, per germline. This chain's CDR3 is CASSSLGLYEQYF. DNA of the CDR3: TGTGCCAGCAGCTCGTTAGGGCTCTACGAGCAGTACTTC.

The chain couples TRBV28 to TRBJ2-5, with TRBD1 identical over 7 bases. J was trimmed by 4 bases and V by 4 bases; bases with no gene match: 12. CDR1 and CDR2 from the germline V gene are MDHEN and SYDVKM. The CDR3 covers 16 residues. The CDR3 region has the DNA TGTGCCAGCAGTTCACAGACAGGGAGTTTTGGAGAGACCCAGTACTTC. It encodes CASSSQTGSFGETQYF.

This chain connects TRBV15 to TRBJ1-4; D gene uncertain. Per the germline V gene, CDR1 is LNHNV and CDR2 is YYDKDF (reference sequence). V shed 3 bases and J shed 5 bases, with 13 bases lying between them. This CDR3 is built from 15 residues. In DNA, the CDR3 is TGTGCCACCAGCAGTTTTCAGTACCGAAATGAAAAACTGTTTTTT. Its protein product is CATSSFQYRNEKLFF.

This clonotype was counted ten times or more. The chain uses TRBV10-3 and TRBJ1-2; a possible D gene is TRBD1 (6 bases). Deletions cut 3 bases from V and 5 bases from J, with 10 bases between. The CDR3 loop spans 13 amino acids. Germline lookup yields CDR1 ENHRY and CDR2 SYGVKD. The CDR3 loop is CAISEKGGYGYTF. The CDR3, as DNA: TGTGCCATCAGTGAAAAAGGGGGATATGGCTACACCTTC.